One and the same sample provided the 8 T cell receptor beta chains below, sequenced in a study of radiation and T cells in renal cell carcinoma. Time point noted: baseline pretreatment blood. The treatment denotes: 15 Gy SBRT to primary tumor, nephrectomy 4 weeks later. Profiling relied on immunoSEQ multiplex PCR, and the TCRdb table lists in-frame clones only, not all of them. In the table there are about 130,000 clones, approximately 91% of which are singletons. Sequencing was performed on blood, taken from a patient whose treatment included radiotherapy and nephrectomy. The receptors stem from a woman aged 45-59 years with renal cell carcinoma.

V is TRBV7-6 and J is TRBJ2-5, with D uncertain. The CDR3 consists of 11 residues. Trimming stripped 1 base from V and 11 bases from J, with 8 bases between. Per the germline V gene, CDR1 is SGHVS and CDR2 is FNYEAQ. The CDR3 sequence is CASSLELVQYF. CDR3 nucleotide sequence: TGTGCCAGCAGCTTAGAGTTAGTTCAGTACTTC.

The chain joins TRBV5-4 to TRBJ2-1; 11 positions match TRBD1. Trimming removed 4 bases from V and 8 bases from J; junction bases left unmatched: 11. CDR1 and CDR2 (germline): SGHNT, YYREEE (reference sequence). CDR3 size: 16 residues. CDR3 sequence reads: CASSRPDRGQNDEQFF. Here the CDR3 DNA reads TGTGCCAGCAGCAGGCCGGACAGGGGGCAAAACGATGAGCAGTTCTTC.

V usage is TRBV6-5 and J usage is TRBJ1-1, with unresolved D. Between the trimmed V and J ends, which lost 5 bases and 1 base, there was a span of 8 bases. The CDR3 is 13 residues long. Per the germline V gene, CDR1 is MNHEY and CDR2 is SVGAGI. The DNA of the CDR3 is TGTGCCAGCAGTACCCGGTCGAACACTGAAGCTTTCTTT. Protein product: CASSTRSNTEAFF.

As DNA, the CDR3 is TGTGCCAGGTCCGAGCAGTACTTC. The encoded protein is CARSEQYF. J is TRBJ2-7 and V is TRBV5-3; D call uncertain. TRBV5-3 is marked as an open reading frame, function uncertain. This CDR3 is 8 amino acids long. Trimming stripped 8 bases from V and 6 bases from J, with 3 bases between.

The chain uses TRBV7-9 and TRBJ2-7; 10 bases line up with TRBD1. CDR1 SEHNR and CDR2 FQNEAQ come from the germline V gene (reference sequence). Trimming cost V 4 bases and J 2 bases; bases outside gene matches: 8. This CDR3 has 16 residues. The CDR3 region has the DNA TGTGCCAGCAGCTCCGCCGGGACAGGGGAGACCTACGAGCAGTACTTC. Residues: CASSSAGTGETYEQYF. Variable domain in full (rest from reference TRBV7-9 and TRBJ2-7): DTGVSQNPRHKITKRGQNVTFRCDPISEHNRLYWYRQTLGQGPEFLTYFQNEAQLEKSRLLSDRFSAERPKGSFSTLEIQRTEQGDSAMYLCASSSAGTGETYEQYFGPGTRLTVT.

V is TRBV30 and J is TRBJ1-6; no definite D call. Germline V gene sequence: CDR1 GTSNPN, CDR2 SVGIG (reference sequence). CDR3 length equals 14 residues. Trimming took off 0 bases at V and 7 bases at J, with 10 bases between the two ends. The CDR3 protein is CAWSVMAGNSPLHF. The DNA for the CDR3 is TGTGCCTGGAGTGTAATGGCGGGGAATTCACCCCTCCACTTT.

J is TRBJ1-1 and V is TRBV19; D not resolved. CDR3 length: 16 amino acids. From germline, CDR1 is LNHDA and CDR2 SQIVND (reference sequence). The germline V and J ends were trimmed by 0 bases and 2 bases, with 13 bases remaining between them. The CDR3 is CASSIDYAVKNTEAFF. CDR3 DNA sequence: TGTGCCAGTAGTATAGATTACGCGGTTAAAAACACTGAAGCTTTCTTT.

The chain joins TRBV19 to TRBJ1-1; no clear D. Germline V CDR1 and CDR2: LNHDA, SQIVND (reference sequence). The CDR3 runs to 13 residues. Trimming removed 3 bases at V and 2 bases at J, with 7 bases between. In nucleotides, the CDR3 is TGTGCCAGTAGTATCGACGTAAACACTGAAGCTTTCTTT. Translation: CASSIDVNTEAFF.